This T cell receptor (beta chain) stems from a study of blood T cell repertoires in COVID-19. Study-wide context: Material from acute and convalescent COVID-19 was sourced from the United States, Italy and Spain.

Trimming cost V 6 bases and J 4 bases; bases outside gene matches: 9. The CDR3 runs to 15 residues. From germline, CDR1 is LNHDA and CDR2 SQIVND (reference sequence). Original processing methods: Nucleated cell number was recorded as an estimate derived from reference gene primer amplification. Some clones are missing from TCRdb's copy, which holds only in-frame ones; the method was immunoSEQ multiplex PCR. That table gives V, J and clone size, and the DNA gave D and trimming. The repertoire consists of approximately 200,000 clones, with roughly 90% occurring once and the leading ten covering approximately 2.1%. This clone has only a few counts. Everyone who took part was about 18 to 90 years old, and they came from some 23 US areas. Recovered Cohort 3 donors showed two negative PCRs, clearance, or symptom resolution.

The receptor was derived from a woman in her 30s who had recovered from COVID-19. The material sequenced was PBMCs or T cells enriched from blood (not recorded which). The rearrangement joins TRBV19 to TRBJ1-5, with 7 bases that match TRBD1. The CDR3 DNA reads as TGTGCCAGTAGAAATACAGGGGCCCTAAATCAGCCCCAGCATTTT. This translates into CASRNTGALNQPQHF.